The 5 T cell receptor beta chains in this list originate from one sample, sequenced in a study of cytomegalovirus exposure and HLA in healthy donors. In the PCR, 60 Vbeta and 13 Jbeta primers were used. The repertoire was sequenced with immunoSEQ multiplex PCR; TCRdb's copy has only in-frame clones and lacks some. This sample's table has 150,000 to 200,000 clones. Sequenced material: PBMCs. The receptors stem from a man aged 25 to 45 in good health and CMV-seronegative.

The V and J genes are TRBV6-5 and TRBJ1-5, with D possibly TRBD1 on 6 matching bases. In germline, CDR1 is MNHEY, CDR2 SVGAGI. This CDR3 has 14 residues. V was cut by 6 bases and J by 2 bases, with 11 bases left in between. CDR3 sequence: CASRKTGGNQPQHF. For the CDR3, the DNA is TGTGCCAGCAGAAAGACAGGAGGCAATCAGCCCCAGCATTTT.

V is TRBV5-1 and J is TRBJ1-1; D gene unclear. The V gene lost 4 bases and the J gene lost 0 bases, with 13 bases spanning the gap. This CDR3 region has 15 residues. CDR1 and CDR2 (germline): SGHRS, YFSETQ. The CDR3 DNA reads as TGCGCCAGCAGCCCTCAAGAGGGCATGAACACTGAAGCTTTCTTT. It codes for CASSPQEGMNTEAFF. The whole variable domain, remainder taken from reference TRBV5-1 and TRBJ1-1, is KAGVTQTPRYLIKTRGQQVTLSCSPISGHRSVSWYQQTPGQGLQFLFEYFSETQRNKGNFPGRFSGRQFSNSRSEMNVSTLELGDSALYLCASSPQEGMNTEAFFGQGTRLTVV.

The CDR3 reads CASSVALAEYNEQFF. The CDR3 DNA reads TGTGCCAGCAGCGTGGCACTAGCGGAGTACAATGAGCAGTTCTTC. This chain joins TRBV7-9 and TRBJ2-1; 8 bases map to TRBD2. This CDR3 is 15 amino acids long. Trimming cost V 5 bases and J 4 bases; bases outside gene matches: 7. Germline lookup yields CDR1 SEHNR and CDR2 FQNEAQ (reference sequence).

On this clone itself: Mismatch with germline at one junction end may stem from a read error. The CDR3 sequence is CASSLGGWGEGMGF. CDR3 DNA sequence: TGTGCCAGCAGCTTAGGAGGTTGGGGTGAGGGTATGGGGTTT. This sequence joins TRBV11-2 and TRBJ1-1; D gene ambiguous. Germline assignment: CDR1 SGHAT and CDR2 FQNNGV. This CDR3 is built from 14 residues.

J is TRBJ2-1 and V is TRBV5-6; D remains ambiguous. Trimming took 4 bases from V and 5 from J, leaving 4 bases between them. Germline loops: CDR1 SGHDT, CDR2 YYEEEE. CDR3 length equals 11 residues. CDR3 loop: CASSVNNEQFF. The CDR3 region has the DNA TGTGCCAGCAGCGTAAACAATGAGCAGTTCTTC.